Listed here are 21 T cell receptor beta chains from one sample, sequenced in a study of blood T cell repertoires in COVID-19. Here immunoSEQ multiplex PCR was the method, and the copy in TCRdb shows in-frame clones only, minus some. The data show roughly 200,000 clones, about nine tenths seen once. The sequenced sample was peripheral blood. The receptors shown here come from a woman aged 30 to 39 with acute or convalescent COVID-19.

The J gene is TRBJ2-2, the V gene TRBV2; D might be TRBD1 (6 bases). Deletions cut 4 bases from V and 6 bases from J, with 12 bases between. This CDR3 spans 14 amino acids. Germline V gene sequence: CDR1 SNHLY, CDR2 FYNNEI. DNA of the CDR3: TGTGCCAGCAGTGGCCAGACAGGCCCCGGGGAGCTGTTTTTT. Amino acids: CASSGQTGPGELFF.

V and J are TRBV6-5 and TRBJ2-3, with a weak D call TRBD1 (5 bases). The germline V gene encodes CDR1 MNHEY and CDR2 SVGAGI. The CDR3 covers 16 residues. V was cut by 0 bases and J by 2 bases, with 12 bases left in between. The chain's CDR3 is CASSYSTDSLTDTQYF. DNA for the CDR3: TGTGCCAGCAGTTACTCGACCGACAGCCTCACAGATACGCAGTATTTT.

V is TRBV6-1 and J is TRBJ1-2, with D possibly matching TRBD1 (6 bases). Trimming removed 1 base from V and 8 bases from J, with 11 bases in between. Germline CDR1 and CDR2: MNHNS and SASEGT. The CDR3 contains 13 residues. Here the CDR3 reads CASSEDGGRGYTF. For the CDR3, the DNA is TGTGCCAGCAGTGAAGATGGGGGCCGGGGCTACACCTTC.

A note on this clone: The conserved closing phenylalanine or tryptophan is absent in this CDR3, likely reflecting a read error. It is unclear where the CDR3 begins or ends on the DNA, so no DNA is shown, and the CDR3 is as TCRdb lists it. This chain joins TRBV12-3 or TRBV12-4 and TRBJ2-4; the table's D call of TRBD1 was not tested on the DNA. With termini counted, the CDR3 has 8 amino acids. CDR3 loop: CASRATGL.

This clone was seen a handful of times. DNA for the CDR3: TGTGCCAGCAACGGGTATGGCTACACCTTC. Amino acids: CASNGYGYTF. The V call is TRBV27, the J call TRBJ1-2; no definite D call. The V gene's germline CDR1 is MNHEY and CDR2 SMNVEV (reference sequence). The CDR3 is 10 residues long. Trimming removed 7 bases at V and 5 bases at J, with 5 bases between.

This chain links TRBV5-1 with TRBJ2-7; 7 bases line up with TRBD1. V was clipped by 2 bases and J by 3 bases; unmatched bases: 11. The CDR3 extends over 16 amino acids. In germline, CDR1 is SGHRS, CDR2 YFSETQ. Written as DNA, the CDR3 is TGCGCCAGCAGCTTAGGGACAGACTCAGAGGACTACGAGCAGTACTTC. This codes for CASSLGTDSEDYEQYF.

The chain uses TRBV6-5 and TRBJ2-7; the D gene is possibly TRBD2 (6 bases). CDR3 length: 15 amino acids. V was clipped by 6 bases and J by 0 bases, with 15 bases between them. In germline, CDR1 is MNHEY, CDR2 SVGAGI. CDR3 residues: CASSGLTGDSYEQYF. The CDR3 bases are TGTGCCAGCAGCGGACTAACCGGCGACTCCTACGAGCAGTACTTC.

This chain joins TRBV19 and TRBJ2-3; TRBD2 is a possible D gene (6 bases). This CDR3 contains 12 residues. With 3 bases removed from V and 11 bases from J, the gap between germline ends came to 12 bases. Germline values: CDR1 LNHDA, CDR2 SQIVND (reference sequence). The CDR3 region has the DNA TGTGCCAGTAGTATCTCCGGGAGAGGGCAGTATTTT. Translating gives CASSISGRGQYF.

V usage is TRBV15 and J usage is TRBJ2-6; TRBD1 matches 7 bases. After removal of 3 bases from V and 1 base from J, the junction contained 15 bases not matched to a gene. The CDR3 length is 20 residues. Germline CDR1 is LNHNV and CDR2 is YYDKDF (reference sequence). The DNA of the CDR3 is TGTGCCACCAGCAGCCCCCAGGGGGATTTAGTCTTGTCTGGGGCCAACGTCCTGACTTTC. Its translation is CATSSPQGDLVLSGANVLTF.

This clone was observed a single time. The chain uses TRBV9 and TRBJ1-2; D unresolved. CDR3 length: 14 amino acids. V lost 3 bases and J 0 bases, leaving 9 bases between the germline ends. Germline V lookup: CDR1 SGDLS, CDR2 YYNGEE. The CDR3 region is CASSAGGANYGYTF. The DNA of the CDR3 is TGTGCCAGCAGCGCAGGAGGAGCTAACTATGGCTACACCTTC.

This sequence joins TRBV19 and TRBJ1-5, with D unclear. The CDR3 is 14 amino acids. The V gene lost 7 bases and the J gene lost 0 bases, with 10 bases spanning the gap. CDR1 and CDR2 from the germline V gene are LNHDA and SQIVND (reference sequence). CDR3 sequence: CASTKLLSNQPQHF. The CDR3 DNA follows: TGTGCCAGTACTAAGTTGCTTAGCAATCAGCCCCAGCATTTT.

DNA of the CDR3: TGTGCCAGTAGTATACGGGGGAAATCACCCCTCCACTTT. This translates into CASSIRGKSPLHF. This chain joins TRBV19 and TRBJ1-6, with D possibly being TRBD1 (5 bases). Between the trimmed V and J ends, which lost 2 bases and 10 bases, there was a span of 9 bases. This CDR3 comprises 13 residues. The V gene's germline CDR1 is LNHDA and CDR2 SQIVND (reference sequence).

The chain couples TRBV19 to TRBJ2-4; TRBD2 aligns across 8 bases. Germline V gene lookup returns CDR1 LNHDA and CDR2 SQIVND (reference sequence). This CDR3 has 16 residues. V lost 3 bases to trimming and J lost 4 bases; unmatched junction nucleotides: 8. The CDR3 sequence: CASSIRVAGTKNIQYF. CDR3 coding DNA: TGTGCCAGTAGTATTCGGGTAGCGGGAACAAAAAACATTCAGTACTTC.

J is TRBJ2-1 and V is TRBV11-2, with TRBD2 matching 14 bases. The junction had 1 base not matched to a gene; V was cut back by 1 base and J by 8 bases. Germline values: CDR1 SGHAT, CDR2 FQNNGV. This CDR3 is built from 15 residues. CDR3 amino acids: CASSLAGLAGDEQFF. The CDR3 coding sequence is TGTGCCAGCAGCTTAGCGGGACTAGCGGGAGATGAGCAGTTCTTC.

The chain carries TRBV5-4 and TRBJ1-6; no reliable D call. This CDR3 is 16 amino acids long. Germline-derived CDR1 and CDR2 are SGHNT and YYREEE (reference sequence). V lost 2 bases and J 3 bases, leaving 12 bases between the germline ends. The CDR3 DNA sequence: TGTGCCAGCAGCTTTGTGGGAGCTGGCTATAATTCACCCCTCCACTTT. Residues: CASSFVGAGYNSPLHF.

The rearrangement uses TRBV6-5 and TRBJ2-3, with a possible D match to TRBD1 (6 bases). Trimming took 8 bases from V and 6 from J, leaving 9 bases between them. Germline values: CDR1 MNHEY, CDR2 SVGAGI. The CDR3 is made up of 11 amino acids. CDR3 sequence (DNA): TGTGCCAGCTACAGGGTTGATACGCAGTATTTT. It yields the protein CASYRVDTQYF.

The V and J genes are TRBV9 and TRBJ2-1; perhaps TRBD1 as D (7 bases). CDR1 and CDR2 (germline): SGDLS, YYNGEE. The CDR3 has 15 residues. Trimming cost V 0 bases and J 5 bases, with 12 bases left between them. The CDR3 protein is CASSVAAGTDNEQFF. The CDR3 DNA sequence: TGTGCCAGCAGCGTAGCCGCGGGGACAGACAATGAGCAGTTCTTC.

This rearrangement joins TRBV7-9 to TRBJ2-2, with 13 bases that match TRBD2. The CDR3 runs 17 residues. The germline V gene encodes CDR1 SEHNR and CDR2 FQNEAQ (reference sequence). The V and J ends lost 4 bases and 7 bases, in that order; junction bases with no gene match: 9. The CDR3 loop reads CASSSAGLAGEGGELFF. In DNA, the CDR3 is TGTGCCAGCAGCTCCGCCGGACTAGCGGGAGAAGGCGGGGAGCTGTTTTTT.

This sequence joins TRBV5-1 and TRBJ2-3, with 11 bases aligning to TRBD2. CDR3 length: 19 amino acids. Germline CDR1 is SGHRS and CDR2 is YFSETQ. V lost 0 bases to trimming and J lost 2 bases; unmatched junction nucleotides: 11. CDR3 region: CASSLDPKTSGKITDTQYF. The CDR3 nucleotides read TGCGCCAGCAGCTTGGATCCTAAGACTAGCGGGAAGATCACAGATACGCAGTATTTT.

The chain recombines TRBV6-1 with TRBJ1-1; D gene ambiguous. CDR3 length: 12 residues. Germline CDR1 reads MNHNS; CDR2 reads SASEGT. V shed 8 bases and J shed 3 bases, with 10 bases lying between them. The CDR3 nucleotides are TGTGCCAGCTCGGGGTATGACACTGAAGCTTTCTTT. It encodes CASSGYDTEAFF.

Notes on this clone: One junction end does not reproduce the germline sequence, and a read error may be involved. The chain couples TRBV7-7 to TRBJ2-7; D perhaps matches TRBD2 (7 bases). CDR1 is SSHAT, CDR2 FNYEAQ, per germline (reference sequence). The CDR3 spans 18 residues. The CDR3 DNA is TGTGCTAGCAGCTTAGTTCTTTGCGAGGGGGGGCCTTCCTACGAGCAGTACTTC. It translates to CASSLVLCEGGPSYEQYF. Together with reference TRBV7-7 and TRBJ2-7, the CDR3 gives the full variable domain: GAGVSQSPRYKVTKRGQDVTLRCDPISSHATLYWYQQALGQGPEFLTYFNYEAQPDKSGLPSDRFSAERPEGSISTLTIQRTEQRDSAMYRCASSLVLCEGGPSYEQYFGPGTRLTVT.